Listed below are T cell receptor beta chains from one sample, sequenced in a study of beta chain features in type 1 diabetes. Here immunoSEQ multiplex PCR was the method, and the copy in TCRdb shows in-frame clones only, minus some. The table records 150,000 to 200,000 clones, almost 65% of them present only once. Material: naive CD4+ T cells from blood. The receptors stem from a man aged 25-45 years with type 1 diabetes. Both conserved end residues are part of each CDR3. A D gene is named only where the DNA matches it firmly. Clone size is stated in some rows and not others, as once, few, many or a class when expanded.

TRBV28	TRBJ2-1	14	-	-	CASSLLRTYNEQFF	TGTGCCAGCAGTTTGCTAAGGACCTACAATGAGCAGTTCTTC
TRBV4-3	TRBJ2-7	16	-	-	CASSQDPPGDDDEQYF	TGCGCCAGCAGCCAAGATCCCCCAGGGGACGATGACGAGCAGTACTTC
TRBV4-3	TRBJ2-3	16	-	-	CASSQDKGIGTDTQYF	TGCGCCAGCAGCCAAGATAAGGGGATCGGCACAGATACGCAGTATTTT
TRBV7-9	TRBJ2-6	15	-	-	CASSLPGSGANVLTF	TGTGCCAGCAGCTTGCCTGGCTCTGGGGCCAACGTCCTGACTTTC
TRBV30	TRBJ2-5	15	once	TRBD1	CAWSATGTGGETQYF	TGTGCCTGGAGTGCGACCGGGACAGGGGGCGAGACCCAGTACTTC
TRBV30	TRBJ2-5	11	-	-	CAWMGTETQYF	TGTGCCTGGATGGGGACGGAGACCCAGTACTTC
TRBV7-6	TRBJ2-1	17	-	TRBD2	CASSLALAGGPGNEQFF	TGTGCCAGCAGCTTAGCGCTAGCGGGGGGGCCTGGCAATGAGCAGTTCTTC
TRBV30	TRBJ2-7	15	few	TRBD1	CAWSVMQGARNEQYF	TGTGCCTGGAGTGTAATGCAGGGGGCAAGGAACGAGCAGTACTTC
TRBV29-1	TRBJ2-7	16	few	-	CSVERDDKGPPYEQYF	TGCAGCGTTGAGAGGGACGACAAGGGGCCACCCTACGAGCAGTACTTC
TRBV29-1	TRBJ1-3	13	-	-	CSVFGQSGNTIYF	TGCAGCGTTTTTGGACAGTCTGGAAACACCATATATTTT
TRBV4-3	TRBJ1-2	12	few	TRBD1	CASSHDRGGYTF	TGCGCCAGCAGCCATGACAGGGGCGGCTACACCTTC
TRBV30	TRBJ1-5	16	once	TRBD1	CAWRKTGKKGNQPQHF	TGTGCCTGGAGGAAGACAGGGAAAAAGGGCAATCAGCCCCAGCATTTT
TRBV7-2	TRBJ2-1	15	-	-	CASSLSAPTYNEQFF	TGTGCCAGCAGCTTATCCGCTCCCACCTACAATGAGCAGTTCTTC
TRBV7-2	TRBJ1-1	12	-	-	CASSLAQDEAFF	TGTGCCAGCAGCTTAGCTCAGGATGAAGCTTTCTTT
TRBV7-8	TRBJ2-5	13	-	-	CASSWGQRETQYF	TGTGCCAGCAGCTGGGGACAACGGGAGACCCAGTACTTC
TRBV7-9	TRBJ2-5	12	-	-	CASSPEGETQYF	TGTGCCAGCAGCCCCGAGGGAGAGACCCAGTACTTC
TRBV5-6	TRBJ1-1	13	-	-	CASSLQGNTEAFF	TGTGCCAGCAGCTTGCAGGGGAACACTGAAGCTTTCTTT
TRBV18	TRBJ2-3	15	once	-	CASSPAGSHTDTQYF	TGTGCCAGCTCACCAGCGGGTAGCCACACAGATACGCAGTATTTT
TRBV7-6	TRBJ2-2	16	-	-	CASSTAQLANTGELFF	TGTGCCAGCAGCACCGCACAGCTAGCGAACACCGGGGAGCTGTTTTTT
TRBV14	TRBJ1-1	14	-	-	CASSQDTLNTEAFF	TGTGCCAGCAGCCAAGATACGTTGAACACTGAAGCTTTCTTT
TRBV20-1	TRBJ2-5	11	few	-	CSGRVQETQYF	TGCAGTGGTCGGGTCCAAGAGACCCAGTACTTC
TRBV19	TRBJ1-5	15	-	-	CASSNRRTGRQPQHF	TGTGCCAGTAGTAATAGAAGAACAGGTCGTCAGCCCCAGCATTTT
TRBV11-2	TRBJ2-7	15	-	-	CASSDGSGGRREQYF	TGTGCCAGCAGCGACGGGTCGGGGGGCCGACGCGAGCAGTACTTC
TRBV14	TRBJ1-2	18	-	-	CASSQDRGSLDTNYGYTF	TGTGCCAGCAGCCAAGATCGGGGTTCACTCGATACTAACTATGGCTACACCTTC
TRBV29-1	TRBJ1-2	13	-	-	CSVEFTRARGYTF	TGCAGCGTTGAATTTACCAGGGCGCGGGGCTACACCTTC
TRBV9	TRBJ2-5	14	-	-	CASSVRSGTETQYF	TGTGCCAGCAGCGTAAGATCAGGGACTGAGACCCAGTACTTC
TRBV20-1	TRBJ2-5	11	-	-	CSARAGETQYF	TGCAGTGCTAGAGCGGGAGAGACCCAGTACTTC
TRBV5-1	TRBJ1-4	14	-	TRBD1	CASSQDRGREKLFF	TGCGCCAGCAGCCAGGACAGGGGAAGAGAAAAACTGTTTTTT
TRBV10-3	TRBJ2-5	12	-	-	CAISDPQETQYF	TGTGCCATCAGTGATCCTCAAGAGACCCAGTACTTC
TRBV14	TRBJ1-6	13	-	-	CASRQHYNSPLHF	TGTGCCAGCAGACAGCACTATAATTCACCCCTCCACTTT
TRBV6-5	TRBJ2-1	11	-	-	CASREGGEQFF	TGTGCCAGCAGGGAGGGTGGTGAGCAGTTCTTC
TRBV5-4	TRBJ1-2	11	-	-	CASSFNDGYTF	TGTGCCAGCAGCTTTAACGATGGCTACACCTTC
TRBV9	TRBJ1-6	17	-	-	CASSFAGENLRDSPLHF	TGTGCCAGCAGTTTTGCGGGGGAGAACCTTCGGGATTCACCCCTCCACTTT
TRBV29-1	TRBJ1-3	13	-	TRBD1	CSVAGGPGNTIYF	TGCAGCGTGGCAGGGGGCCCTGGAAACACCATATATTTT
TRBV29-1	TRBJ1-5	13	once	-	CSVEEARGQPQHF	TGCAGCGTTGAAGAGGCTAGGGGGCAGCCCCAGCATTTT
TRBV23-1	TRBJ2-7	15	-	TRBD1	CASSHHVTGVYEQYF	TGCGCCAGCAGTCATCATGTGACAGGGGTCTACGAGCAGTACTTC
TRBV29-1	TRBJ2-3	14	-	TRBD2	CSVVLAGDTDTQYF	TGCAGCGTTGTGCTAGCGGGGGACACAGATACGCAGTATTTT
TRBV30	TRBJ2-7	14	-	TRBD2	CAWSVGTSVYEQYF	TGTGCCTGGAGTGTAGGGACTAGCGTTTACGAGCAGTACTTC
TRBV5-6	TRBJ2-3	11	-	-	CASSLTDTQYF	TGTGCCAGCAGCTTGACAGATACGCAGTATTTT
TRBV9	TRBJ2-1	12	-	TRBD2	CASSVVAGQQFF	TGTGCCAGCAGCGTAGTAGCGGGACAGCAGTTCTTC
TRBV7-2	TRBJ2-1	16	-	-	CASSLGAGSSYNEQFF	TGTGCCAGCAGCTTAGGGGCGGGGAGCTCCTACAATGAGCAGTTCTTC
TRBV5-6	TRBJ1-6	14	few	-	CASSWDNYNSPLHF	TGTGCCAGCAGCTGGGACAACTATAATTCACCCCTCCACTTT
TRBV6-6	TRBJ2-2	15	few	-	CASSAGDQARGLVFF	TGTGCCAGCAGCGCAGGAGACCAGGCCAGGGGTTTGGTGTTTTTT
TRBV30	TRBJ1-1	13	-	-	CAWSYRMNTEAFF	TGTGCCTGGAGTTATCGAATGAACACTGAAGCTTTCTTT
TRBV30	TRBJ1-1	15	-	TRBD1	CAWSRADRDNTEAFF	TGTGCCTGGAGTCGGGCAGACAGGGATAACACTGAAGCTTTCTTT
TRBV7-2	TRBJ2-5	15	-	-	CASSVQKGGGETQYF	TGTGCCAGCAGCGTACAGAAGGGAGGTGGAGAGACCCAGTACTTC
TRBV7-2	TRBJ1-6	15	-	TRBD1	CASSLDRGGGSPLHF	TGTGCCAGCAGCTTAGACAGGGGAGGAGGTTCACCCCTCCACTTT
TRBV7-9	TRBJ2-7	17	-	-	CASSLVGLQDRSYEQYF	TGTGCCAGCAGCTTAGTAGGGTTGCAGGACAGATCCTACGAGCAGTACTTC
TRBV29-1	TRBJ2-7	17	-	TRBD2	CSVEDFPGTSGAYEQYF	TGCAGCGTTGAAGATTTCCCGGGTACTAGCGGGGCCTACGAGCAGTACTTC
TRBV25-1	TRBJ1-1	14	-	TRBD1	CASSEAGTVYEAFF	TGTGCCAGCAGTGAAGCCGGGACAGTATATGAAGCTTTCTTT